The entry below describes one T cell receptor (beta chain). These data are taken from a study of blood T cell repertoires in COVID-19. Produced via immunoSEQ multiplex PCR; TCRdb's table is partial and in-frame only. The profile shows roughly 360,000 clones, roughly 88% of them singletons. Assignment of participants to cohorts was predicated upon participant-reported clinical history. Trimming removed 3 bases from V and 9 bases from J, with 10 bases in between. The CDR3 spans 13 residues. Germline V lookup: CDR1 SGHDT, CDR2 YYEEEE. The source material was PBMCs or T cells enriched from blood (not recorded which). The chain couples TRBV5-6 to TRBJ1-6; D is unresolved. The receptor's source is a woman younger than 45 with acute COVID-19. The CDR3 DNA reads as TGTGCCAGCAGCTCCTTCAGTACTTCACCCCTCCACTTT. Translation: CASSSFSTSPLHF.